This TCR beta chain is from a study of blood T cell repertoires in COVID-19. Study-wide context: Specimens from acute and convalescent COVID-19 originated in the United States, Italy and Spain.

The germline V gene has CDR1 SQVTM and CDR2 ANQGSEA. The CDR3 spans 13 residues. Between the trimmed V and J ends, which lost 4 bases and 5 bases, there was a span of 11 bases. This clone was recorded once. The authors' processing: Estimation of nucleated cell counts relied on the amplification of reference gene primers. Sequenced by immunoSEQ multiplex PCR; TCRdb stores in-frame clones only, minus some. The V and J calls and clone size come from that table; D and trimming were worked out from the DNA. The sample has tens of thousands of clones, nearly 80% seen once; the top ten hold about 25%. The receptor was isolated from a human donor in a cohort sampled during active COVID-19. The chain uses TRBV29-1 and TRBJ1-4; D not certain. The sample comprised peripheral blood. The CDR3 sequence: CSVGRALNEKLFF. CDR3 bases: TGCAGCGTTGGGAGGGCCCTCAATGAAAAACTGTTTTTT. Full variable domain (missing parts from reference TRBV29-1 and TRBJ1-4): SAVISQKPSRDICQRGTSLTIQCQVDSQVTMMFWYRQQPGQSLTLIATANQGSEATYESGFVIDKFPISRPNLTFSTLTVSNMSPEDSSIYLCSVGRALNEKLFFGSGTQLSVL.